One and the same sample provided the 9 T cell receptor beta chains below, sequenced in a study of cytomegalovirus exposure and HLA in healthy donors. Clones were read by immunoSEQ multiplex PCR, and TCRdb kept only the in-frame ones, dropping some. In the table there are approximately 76,000 clones, around 94% of which are singletons. What was sequenced was PBMCs. These receptors were taken from a woman under 30 in good health and CMV-seronegative.

This rearrangement joins TRBV6-1 to TRBJ1-5; a possible D gene is TRBD1 (5 bases). The CDR3 is 15 residues long. The ends were cut back, 10 bases at V and 7 bases at J, with 23 bases in the middle. Germline V CDR1 and CDR2: MNHNS, SASEGT. The CDR3 loop is CATSNLGQGGQPQHF. The CDR3 nucleotides are TGTGCCACCTCCAACCTGGGTCAGGGCGGACAGCCCCAGCATTTT.

In this sample, this clone turned up once. The chain employs TRBV19 and TRBJ1-2, with a possible D match to TRBD1 (6 bases). The V end lost 4 bases, the J end lost 2 bases, and 8 bases lay between the germline ends. The CDR3 is 13 amino acids. CDR1 and CDR2 from the germline V gene are LNHDA and SQIVND (reference sequence). The CDR3 sequence is CASSTTGNYGYTF. The CDR3 DNA reads TGTGCCAGTAGTACAACAGGGAACTATGGCTACACCTTC.

This chain joins TRBV7-2 and TRBJ2-5; possible D gene TRBD2, 7 bases. The CDR3 is 16 residues long. Germline V lookup: CDR1 SGHTA, CDR2 FQGNSA. Deletions cut 5 bases from V and 5 bases from J, with 21 bases between. The CDR3 loop is CASSPRGGRPSETQYF. CDR3 in DNA: TGTGCCAGCAGCCCGAGGGGGGGGAGACCCTCCGAGACCCAGTACTTC.

V gene TRBV9 combines with J gene TRBJ2-2, with 7 bases lining up with TRBD2. V was pared by 2 bases and J by 5 bases, with 6 bases of the junction left unmatched. The CDR3 is 15 residues long. CDR1 and CDR2 from the germline V gene are SGDLS and YYNGEE. The DNA for the CDR3 is TGTGCCAGCAGCGTGGAGCGGGGCGGTACCGGGGAGCTGTTTTTT. Encoded protein: CASSVERGGTGELFF.

V usage is TRBV2 and J usage is TRBJ2-7, with 8 positions matching TRBD2. Germline CDR1 is SNHLY and CDR2 is FYNNEI. The CDR3 totals 15 residues. The V and J ends lost 4 bases and 1 base, in that order; junction bases with no gene match: 6. The CDR3 is CASSGDGRVSYEQYF. The CDR3 bases are TGTGCCAGCAGTGGCGACGGGAGGGTTTCCTACGAGCAGTACTTC.

This sequence joins TRBV11-2 and TRBJ2-3; 7 bases agree with TRBD2. CDR3 length: 16 amino acids. V was pared by 1 base and J by 6 bases, with 10 bases of the junction left unmatched. Per germline, CDR1 SGHAT and CDR2 FQNNGV. CDR3 sequence (DNA): TGTGCCAGCAGCTTAGTGGGCGGGGGAAAAACCGATACGCAGTATTTT. Its translation is CASSLVGGGKTDTQYF.

The chain links TRBV11-2 to TRBJ1-3; a weak D match, TRBD1 (5 bases). V lost 5 bases to trimming and J lost 2 bases, with 22 bases between them. Germline V gene data show CDR1 as SGHAT and CDR2 as FQNNGV. This CDR3 region has 18 residues. This chain's CDR3 is CASSPRSQGWGPGNTIYF. CDR3 bases: TGTGCCAGCAGCCCCCGGTCCCAAGGATGGGGCCCTGGAAACACCATATATTTT.

The gene calls are TRBV5-1 and TRBJ2-1, with 11 bases aligning to TRBD2. The germline CDR1 and CDR2 sequences are SGHRS and YFSETQ. The J segment lost 5 bases and the V segment lost 5 bases, leaving 6 bases of the junction unmatched. The CDR3 loop spans 15 amino acids. DNA for the CDR3: TGCGCCAGCAGAGATAGCGGGGGGGATCACAATGAGCAGTTCTTC. Encoded protein: CASRDSGGDHNEQFF.

Worth noting for this clone: Sequence at one end of the junction differs from germline and may be a read error. The V gene is TRBV14, the J gene TRBJ2-1; no definite D call. This CDR3 region has 15 residues. Germline CDR1 and CDR2: SGHDN and FVKESK. CDR3 amino acids: CASSKDPLPHNEQFF. The CDR3 bases are TGTGCCAGCAGCAAAGACCCTCTACCCCACAATGAGCAGTTCTTC.